These 5 T cell receptor beta chains originate from one sample sequenced in a study of beta chain features in type 1 diabetes. The authors reverse transcribed all of the isolated RNA, so sequencing captured expressed TCRB transcripts. The method was immunoSEQ multiplex PCR; TCRdb's version includes in-frame clones alone and lacks a portion of them. Of about 140,000 clones listed, about 10% are singletons. The source material was naive CD4+ T cells from blood. The receptors originated from a man aged 18-30 years in good health.

The chain is built from TRBV5-1 and TRBJ2-5; 12 nucleotides align to TRBD1. CDR1 SGHRS and CDR2 YFSETQ come from the germline V gene. CDR3 length equals 14 residues. J was trimmed by 5 bases and V by 5 bases; bases with no gene match: 4. This CDR3 reads CASSWDRGPETQYF. The DNA for the CDR3 is TGCGCCAGCAGTTGGGACAGGGGGCCGGAGACCCAGTACTTC.

The J gene is TRBJ1-1, the V gene TRBV7-9, with TRBD1 as a possible D gene (6 bases). V was pared by 7 bases and J by 2 bases, with 14 bases between. CDR3 length: 14 amino acids. Germline CDR1 reads SEHNR; CDR2 reads FQNEAQ (reference sequence). The CDR3 region has the DNA TGTGCCAGCATCCCGACAGGTCAAAACACTGAAGCTTTCTTT. Its protein product is CASIPTGQNTEAFF.

This clone is a singleton in its sample. The chain carries TRBV5-8 and TRBJ1-6; TRBD1 agrees at 10 bases. Germline V gives CDR1 SGHTS, CDR2 YDEGEE. The CDR3 loop spans 16 amino acids. The trim removed 7 bases at V and 7 bases at J, leaving 11 bases unmatched. The DNA for the CDR3 is TGTGCCAGCCTGTGGGGACAGGGGAATATGAATTCACCCCTCCACTTT. Its protein product is CASLWGQGNMNSPLHF.

The V call is TRBV7-2, the J call TRBJ1-2; tentatively, D is TRBD1 (5 bases). V was pared by 1 base and J by 5 bases, with 11 bases between. This CDR3 comprises 14 residues. Germline V gene sequence: CDR1 SGHTA, CDR2 FQGNSA. The CDR3 DNA reads TGTGCCAGCAGCTTAGAAGGGGCTCGTTATGGCTACACCTTC. Amino acid sequence: CASSLEGARYGYTF.

V gene TRBV6-6 combines with J gene TRBJ1-4, with a tentative D call TRBD1 (5 bases). The CDR3 runs 15 residues. The V and J ends lost 5 bases and 4 bases respectively, with 14 bases between them. Germline assignment: CDR1 MNHNY and CDR2 SVGAGI (reference sequence). CDR3 DNA: TGTGCCAGCAGTGCTCCCAGGGAGGTTAATGAAAAACTGTTTTTT. This sequence encodes CASSAPREVNEKLFF.